These T cell receptor beta chains were read from a single sample in a study of blood T cell repertoires in COVID-19. Sequencing was performed with immunoSEQ multiplex PCR; in TCRdb, only in-frame clones are kept and a portion is missing. The sample has more than 65,000 clones; roughly 86% are singletons. Sequencing input: peripheral blood. The source of these receptors is a woman between 50 and 59 years old with acute or convalescent COVID-19. CDR3s include the opening cysteine and the closing phenylalanine or tryptophan. The order of the fields is D gene, J gene, V gene, CDR3 DNA, CDR3 protein. D genes are given only for firm matches.

d_gene: NA; j_gene: TRBJ2-1; v_gene: TRBV9; CDR3nt: TGTGCCAGCAGCGTTACGGGGGAGCAGGGCGCATCCTACAATGAGCAGTTCTTC; CDR3aa: CASSVTGEQGASYNEQFF
d_gene: TRBD1; j_gene: TRBJ2-6; v_gene: TRBV19; CDR3nt: TGTGCCAGTGCCAGGGGGTCTGGGGCCAACGTCCTGACTTTC; CDR3aa: CASARGSGANVLTF
d_gene: TRBD2; j_gene: TRBJ2-1; v_gene: TRBV6-6; CDR3nt: TGTGCCAGCAGCTCTAGCGGGGGGTACAATGAGCAGTTCTTC; CDR3aa: CASSSSGGYNEQFF
d_gene: TRBD1; j_gene: TRBJ1-4; v_gene: TRBV6-6; CDR3nt: TGTGCCAGCAGGGGAACAGGGGGCTATGAAAAACTGTTTTTT; CDR3aa: CASRGTGGYEKLFF
d_gene: NA; j_gene: TRBJ1-1; v_gene: TRBV7-2; CDR3nt: TGTGCCAGCAGCTTAACAGATTCGGGGACTGAAGCTTTCTTT; CDR3aa: CASSLTDSGTEAFF
d_gene: NA; j_gene: TRBJ1-3; v_gene: TRBV4-1; CDR3nt: TGCGCCAGCAGCCATTCCCGGGACATAACTGGAAACACCATATATTTT; CDR3aa: CASSHSRDITGNTIYF
d_gene: NA; j_gene: TRBJ1-1; v_gene: TRBV7-6; CDR3nt: TGTGCCAGCAGCTCGCAGGAGAACACTGAAGCTTTCTTT; CDR3aa: CASSSQENTEAFF
d_gene: NA; j_gene: TRBJ2-7; v_gene: TRBV7-9; CDR3nt: TGTGCCAGCAGCTTAGCAGGGGAACGCGAGCAGTACTTC; CDR3aa: CASSLAGEREQYF
d_gene: NA; j_gene: TRBJ1-6; v_gene: TRBV28; CDR3nt: TGTGCCACCAGGGACGGGATAAATTCACCCCTCCACTTT; CDR3aa: CATRDGINSPLHF
d_gene: TRBD2; j_gene: TRBJ2-3; v_gene: TRBV27; CDR3nt: TGTGCCAGCAGTCCCCGACTAGCGACTAGCACAGATACGCAGTATTTT; CDR3aa: CASSPRLATSTDTQYF
d_gene: NA; j_gene: TRBJ1-1; v_gene: TRBV9; CDR3nt: TGTGCCAGCAGCACCGCGCTTGGGAACACTGAAGCTTTCTTT; CDR3aa: CASSTALGNTEAFF
d_gene: NA; j_gene: TRBJ1-2; v_gene: TRBV6-5; CDR3nt: TGTGCCAGCAGTTGGCAGGGTTATGGCTACACCTTC; CDR3aa: CASSWQGYGYTF
d_gene: NA; j_gene: TRBJ2-2; v_gene: TRBV3-1/TRBV3-2; CDR3nt: TGTGCCAGCAGCCAAACTCTAGCCCTGAAAGCGAACACCGGGGAGCTGTTTTTT; CDR3aa: CASSQTLALKANTGELFF
d_gene: TRBD1; j_gene: TRBJ1-2; v_gene: TRBV5-4; CDR3nt: TGTGCCAGCAGCCCCGGGACAGGGGAGAGCTATGGCTACACCTTC; CDR3aa: CASSPGTGESYGYTF
d_gene: NA; j_gene: TRBJ2-6; v_gene: TRBV2; CDR3nt: TGTGCCAGCAGTGAAGCCCCCGGGACAAAAACCTCTGGGGCCAACGTCCTGACTTTC; CDR3aa: CASSEAPGTKTSGANVLTF
d_gene: TRBD2; j_gene: TRBJ2-7; v_gene: TRBV6-1; CDR3nt: TGTGCCAGCAGTGGGCCAGGAAGGGGACTAGCGGGGGCCGAGCAGTACTTC; CDR3aa: CASSGPGRGLAGAEQYF
d_gene: NA; j_gene: TRBJ1-1; v_gene: TRBV7-9; CDR3nt: TGTGCCAGCAGCTTAGCGCGAGGGAACTTGAACACTGAAGCTTTCTTT; CDR3aa: CASSLARGNLNTEAFF